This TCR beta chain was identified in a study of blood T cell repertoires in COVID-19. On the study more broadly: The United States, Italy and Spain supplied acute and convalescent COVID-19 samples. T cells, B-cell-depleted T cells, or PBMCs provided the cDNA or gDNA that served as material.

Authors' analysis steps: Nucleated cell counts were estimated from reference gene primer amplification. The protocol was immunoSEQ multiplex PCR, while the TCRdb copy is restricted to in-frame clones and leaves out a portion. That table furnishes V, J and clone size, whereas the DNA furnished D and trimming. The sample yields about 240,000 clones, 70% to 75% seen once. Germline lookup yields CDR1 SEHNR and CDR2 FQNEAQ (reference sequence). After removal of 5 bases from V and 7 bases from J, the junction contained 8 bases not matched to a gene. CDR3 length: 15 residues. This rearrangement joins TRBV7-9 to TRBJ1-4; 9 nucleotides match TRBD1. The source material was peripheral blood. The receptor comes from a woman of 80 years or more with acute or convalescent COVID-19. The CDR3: CASSGRQGETEKLFF. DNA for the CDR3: TGTGCCAGCAGCGGGCGACAGGGGGAGACTGAAAAACTGTTTTTT.